Following are 23 T cell receptor beta chains from one sample sequenced in a study of CD8 T cells in ankylosing spondylitis. TCRdb called the 5' RACE reads again in MiXCR, with one record for every CDR3 protein. The data hold roughly 150,000 distinct CDR3 sequences, with approximately 9.9% observed a single time. The specimen was blood, either unsorted or a sorted T cell fraction (not recorded which). These receptors were taken from a female donor with ankylosing spondylitis or in good health (not recorded which).

This clonotype was seen repeatedly, ten times or more. The chain uses TRBV27 and TRBJ2-3, with 7 nucleotides matching TRBD2. This CDR3 comprises 15 residues. With 3 bases clipped from V and 4 bases from J, the junction kept 7 bases outside the gene matches. CDR1 is MNHEY and CDR2 is SMNVEV in the germline V gene (reference sequence). The CDR3 here is CASSFGGRGADTQYF. CDR3 DNA: TGTGCCAGCAGTTTTGGCGGGAGAGGGGCAGATACGCAGTATTTT.

The chain employs TRBV20-1 and TRBJ2-1; a weak D match, TRBD2 (5 bases). The CDR3 is 12 amino acids. Per the germline V gene, CDR1 is DFQATT and CDR2 is SNEGSKA (reference sequence). Between the trimmed V and J ends, which lost 0 bases and 9 bases, there was a span of 9 bases. The CDR3 DNA sequence: TGCAGTGCTAGAGAGGGAGTAGGTGAGCAGTTCTTC. This encodes CSAREGVGEQFF.

V and J are TRBV7-9 and TRBJ2-7; D may be TRBD2 (6 bases). The CDR3 is made up of 14 amino acids. Trimming cost V 6 bases and J 3 bases, with 15 bases left between them. Germline loops: CDR1 SEHNR, CDR2 FQNEAQ (reference sequence). The CDR3 loop reads CASSRPGLVYEQYF. CDR3 DNA: TGTGCCAGCAGTCGACCGGGACTGGTCTACGAGCAGTACTTC.

This clonotype showed up just a few times. The rearrangement uses TRBV5-1 and TRBJ2-7; 9 bases align to TRBD1. The length of the CDR3 is 15 residues. CDR1 is SGHRS and CDR2 is YFSETQ in the germline V gene. Losses at the gene ends were 5 bases for V and 0 bases for J; bases not matched to a gene: 6. The CDR3 DNA reads as TGCGCCAGCAGGAGGGGACAGGGAAACTCCTACGAGCAGTACTTC. This codes for CASRRGQGNSYEQYF. Supplemented by reference TRBV5-1 and TRBJ2-7, the full variable domain reads KAGVTQTPRYLIKTRGQQVTLSCSPISGHRSVSWYQQTPGQGLQFLFEYFSETQRNKGNFPGRFSGRQFSNSRSEMNVSTLELGDSALYLCASRRGQGNSYEQYFGPGTRLTVT.

Turning to this clonotype: A much larger clonotype is one base distant, so this may be a read error. This chain connects TRBV29-1 to TRBJ2-7; D perhaps matches TRBD1 (7 bases). V was trimmed by 4 bases and J by 2 bases, leaving 33 bases between them. The CDR3 has 20 residues. Germline-derived CDR1 and CDR2 are SQVTM and ANQGSEA. CDR3 region: CSVGGTLIDLDREEAYEQYF. As DNA, the CDR3 is TGCAGCGTTGGGGGGACCCTTATCGACTTAGACAGGGAGGAAGCCTACGAGCAGTACTTC.

The gene calls are TRBV9 and TRBJ2-1, with D possibly being TRBD2 (5 bases). V lost 3 bases, J lost 4 bases, and 8 bases lay in between. The CDR3 has 13 amino acids. Germline CDR1 SGDLS, CDR2 YYNGEE. CDR3 protein: CASSGTFYNEQFF. The DNA of the CDR3 is TGTGCCAGCAGCGGGACTTTTTACAATGAGCAGTTCTTC.

This clonotype was detected only a few times. The chain recombines TRBV12-3 or TRBV12-4 with TRBJ2-1; TRBD2 might be the D (6 bases). The V end lost 3 bases, the J end lost 6 bases, and 12 bases lay between the germline ends. This CDR3 is 14 amino acids long. CDR3 region: CASSFGGSFNEQFF. The CDR3 DNA sequence: TGTGCCAGCAGTTTTGGGGGGAGTTTCAATGAGCAGTTCTTC.

This clonotype was counted a few times. This chain links TRBV10-1 with TRBJ2-1; 8 nucleotides align to TRBD1. V lost 2 bases, J lost 0 bases, and 0 bases stayed unmatched. Germline V lookup: CDR1 WNHNN, CDR2 SYGVQD (reference sequence). This CDR3 has 15 amino acids. The CDR3 sequence is CASSEGTGSYNEQFF. The DNA of the CDR3 is TGCGCCAGCAGTGAGGGGACAGGCTCCTACAATGAGCAGTTCTTC.

This clonotype was seen a handful of times. The chain joins TRBV24-1 to TRBJ2-1; 8 bases align to TRBD1. After removal of 6 bases from V and 7 bases from J, the junction contained 7 bases not matched to a gene. Germline V lookup: CDR1 KGHDR, CDR2 SFDVKD. This CDR3 region has 14 residues. CDR3 amino acids: CATSRQGYGNEQFF. The DNA for the CDR3 is TGTGCCACCAGTCGACAGGGGTATGGGAATGAGCAGTTCTTC.

V is TRBV2 and J is TRBJ2-1, with 8 nucleotides matching TRBD2. V trimming: 1 base; J trimming: 1 base; junction bases outside the gene matches: 3. The CDR3 has 16 amino acids. Germline CDR1 SNHLY, CDR2 FYNNEI. The CDR3 protein is CASSEGTSWSYNEQFF. The CDR3 coding sequence is TGTGCCAGCAGTGAAGGGACTAGCTGGTCCTACAATGAGCAGTTCTTC.

This clonotype was seen many times. This chain uses TRBV12-3 or TRBV12-4 with TRBJ1-1; unclear D gene. V dropped 3 bases and J dropped 0 bases, with 8 bases sitting between them. CDR3 length equals 14 residues. CDR3 sequence: CASSFVGLNTEAFF. For the CDR3, the DNA is TGTGCCAGCAGTTTTGTAGGGTTGAACACTGAAGCTTTCTTT.

At least ten counts were recorded for this clonotype. The J gene is TRBJ1-1, the V gene TRBV4-3, with a weak D call TRBD1 (5 bases). Germline CDR1 reads LGHNA; CDR2 reads YSLEER. V shed 5 bases and J shed 5 bases, with 9 bases lying between them. CDR3 length: 12 amino acids. CDR3 amino acids: CASSAGGTEAFF. For the CDR3, the DNA is TGCGCCAGCAGCGCGGGGGGGACTGAAGCTTTCTTT.

This clonotype has a handful of counts. The V gene is TRBV27, the J gene TRBJ2-2; possibly TRBD2 for D (6 bases). CDR1 and CDR2 (germline): MNHEY, SMNVEV (reference sequence). Trimming left V 8 bases short and J 6 bases short, with 13 bases between. The CDR3 has 13 amino acids. CDR3 DNA: TGTGCCAGCTCTCCCGGAGGGGCCGGGGAGCTGTTTTTT. Translation gives CASSPGGAGELFF.

This clonotype was counted only a few times. The V gene is TRBV7-9, the J gene TRBJ2-7, with D possibly matching TRBD2 (5 bases). From germline, CDR1 is SEHNR and CDR2 FQNEAQ (reference sequence). Trimming left V 5 bases short and J 7 bases short, with 12 bases between. The CDR3 extends over 12 amino acids. The CDR3: CASSPTRVEQYF. The CDR3 bases are TGTGCCAGCAGCCCAACTAGGGTGGAGCAGTACTTC.

This clonotype has a count of ten or more. This chain joins TRBV29-1 and TRBJ1-1; no clear D. This CDR3 region has 13 residues. Trimming took off 4 bases at V and 0 bases at J, with 9 bases between the two ends. The germline V gene has CDR1 SQVTM and CDR2 ANQGSEA. The DNA of the CDR3 is TGCAGCGTTGGAGACTCCTTGAACACTGAAGCTTTCTTT. Translating gives CSVGDSLNTEAFF.

This clonotype came up a few times. At one of its ends the junction is not consistent with the germline gene, which may arise from a read error. This chain links TRBV20-1 with TRBJ2-1; TRBD1 might be the D (6 bases). CDR1 is DFQATT, CDR2 SNEGSKA, per germline (reference sequence). The CDR3 extends over 15 amino acids. CDR3 nucleotide sequence: TGCAGTGTTAGACAGGTCCGGAGCTCCTACAATGAGCAGTTCTTC. Protein product: CSVRQVRSSYNEQFF.

This clonotype occurred many times. The rearrangement uses TRBV7-9 and TRBJ2-7; 8 nucleotides match TRBD2. CDR1 is SEHNR and CDR2 is FQNEAQ in the germline V gene (reference sequence). J was trimmed by 3 bases and V by 8 bases; bases with no gene match: 6. CDR3 size: 13 residues. The CDR3 region has the DNA TGTGCCAGCGGCGGGACTAGGGGCTACGAGCAGTACTTC. Translating it yields CASGGTRGYEQYF.

This clonotype has more than one count but fewer than ten. The chain is built from TRBV9 and TRBJ1-1; D is undetermined. Trimming cost V 4 bases and J 1 base, with 8 bases left between them. Germline CDR1 SGDLS, CDR2 YYNGEE. This CDR3 is 13 amino acids long. The CDR3 bases are TGTGCCAGCAGCACCAACAGGAACACTGAAGCTTTCTTT. Residues: CASSTNRNTEAFF.

The chain carries TRBV11-2 and TRBJ2-7; 7 bases are a match to TRBD1. J was trimmed by 3 bases and V by 7 bases; bases with no gene match: 9. The CDR3 spans 14 residues. Germline CDR1 SGHAT, CDR2 FQNNGV. CDR3 DNA sequence: TGTGCCAGCATCCCAGGGACAGCCAACTACGAGCAGTACTTC. This sequence encodes CASIPGTANYEQYF.

This clonotype was observed a handful of times. This rearrangement joins TRBV3-1 to TRBJ2-3, with 11 bases identical to TRBD1. V shed 6 bases and J 3 bases; nucleotides not matched to a gene: 2. CDR3 size: 14 residues. Germline loops: CDR1 LGHDT, CDR2 YNNKEL (reference sequence). Here the CDR3 DNA reads TGTGCCAGCAGTCGGGACAGGGGGACAGATACGCAGTATTTT. As protein: CASSRDRGTDTQYF.

This clonotype was observed a few times. One end of the junction varies from germline; a read error may be responsible. The chain recombines TRBV7-7 with TRBJ2-5, with 8 bases matching TRBD1. This CDR3 has 15 amino acids. Germline V gene sequence: CDR1 SSHAT, CDR2 FNYEAQ (reference sequence). The CDR3 region is CASSPWTGHQETQYF. The CDR3 region has the DNA TGTGCTAGCAGCCCATGGACAGGGCACCAAGAGACCCAGTACTTC.

The chain couples TRBV27 to TRBJ1-1, with TRBD1 as a possible D gene (6 bases). This CDR3 is 13 amino acids long. V lost 4 bases to trimming and J lost 4 bases, with 10 bases between them. CDR1 and CDR2 (germline): MNHEY, SMNVEV (reference sequence). CDR3: CASSSDSFTEAFF. CDR3 DNA: TGTGCCAGCAGTTCGGACAGCTTCACTGAAGCTTTCTTT.

The chain has TRBV19 and TRBJ2-7; D is ambiguous. From germline, CDR1 is LNHDA and CDR2 SQIVND (reference sequence). This CDR3 is 17 amino acids long. Trimming pared 7 bases from V and 0 bases from J, leaving 22 bases between. The CDR3 protein is CASKAKFIIYSSYEQYF. The DNA for the CDR3 is TGTGCCAGTAAGGCAAAATTCATTATTTACAGCTCCTACGAGCAGTACTTC. Full variable domain (outside the CDR3, taken from reference TRBV19 and TRBJ2-7): DGGITQSPKYLFRKEGQNVTLSCEQNLNHDAMYWYRQDPGQGLRLIYYSQIVNDFQKGDIAEGYSVSREKKESFPLTVTSAQKNPTAFYLCASKAKFIIYSSYEQYFGPGTRLTVT.